Shown below are 29 T cell receptor beta chains from a single sample sequenced in a study of blood T cell repertoires in COVID-19. Method: immunoSEQ multiplex PCR; TCRdb's copy keeps in-frame clones and lacks some. Of just under 70,000 clones in the sample, roughly 90% were seen once. The sample consisted of peripheral blood. The receptors were gathered from a man aged 25-40 years with acute or convalescent COVID-19.

V gene TRBV19 combines with J gene TRBJ2-7; the match to TRBD2 covers 7 bases. This CDR3 has 19 amino acids. CDR1 and CDR2 from the germline V gene are LNHDA and SQIVND (reference sequence). V was pared by 2 bases and J by 2 bases, with 18 bases of the junction left unmatched. The CDR3 coding sequence is TGTGCCAGTAGTATAAAGTTCGATCTCGGCGGGAGCATCCCCTACGAGCAGTACTTC. Translated: CASSIKFDLGGSIPYEQYF.

The chain links TRBV4-1 to TRBJ1-4; maybe TRBD1 (5 bases). V gave up 1 base and J gave up 0 bases, with 9 bases separating them. The CDR3 spans 16 residues. The germline CDR1 and CDR2 sequences are MGHRA and YSYEKL. CDR3 amino acids: CASSQGQLATNEKLFF. CDR3 bases: TGCGCCAGCAGCCAAGGACAGCTTGCAACTAATGAAAAACTGTTTTTT.

This clone showed up just once. The chain employs TRBV5-1 and TRBJ2-3, with TRBD2 matching over 10 bases. The V gene's germline CDR1 is SGHRS and CDR2 YFSETQ. With V trimmed by 4 bases and J by 1 base, 3 bases remained unmatched. The CDR3 totals 15 residues. Here the CDR3 reads CASSQGTSGTDTQYF. For the CDR3, the DNA is TGCGCCAGCAGCCAGGGGACTAGCGGCACAGATACGCAGTATTTT.

This chain connects TRBV19 to TRBJ2-7, with TRBD2 matching over 7 bases. V shed 5 bases and J 4 bases; nucleotides not matched to a gene: 8. CDR1 is LNHDA, CDR2 SQIVND, per germline (reference sequence). This CDR3 has 14 amino acids. As DNA, the CDR3 is TGTGCCAGTAGTGACGCCGGGACTACTTACGAGCAGTACTTC. This codes for CASSDAGTTYEQYF. Based on the CDR3 plus reference TRBV19 and TRBJ2-7, the full variable domain is DGGITQSPKYLFRKEGQNVTLSCEQNLNHDAMYWYRQDPGQGLRLIYYSQIVNDFQKGDIAEGYSVSREKKESFPLTVTSAQKNPTAFYLCASSDAGTTYEQYFGPGTRLTVT.

The chain couples TRBV18 to TRBJ1-1; D is ambiguous. The V and J ends lost 5 bases and 5 bases respectively, with 15 bases between them. CDR1 is KGHSH, CDR2 LQKENI, per germline. This CDR3 comprises 14 residues. This CDR3 is CASSTTAGGTEAFF. The CDR3 DNA reads as TGTGCCAGCTCAACCACTGCCGGAGGGACTGAAGCTTTCTTT.

The CDR3 protein is CASSLGGDRGAKNIQYF. Written as DNA, the CDR3 is TGTGCCAGCAGCTTAGGGGGGGACAGGGGAGCCAAAAACATTCAGTACTTC. The chain has TRBV11-2 and TRBJ2-4, with 10 positions matching TRBD1. The V gene end was trimmed by 1 base and the J gene end by 0 bases; junction bases not matched to a gene: 3. CDR1 and CDR2 (germline): SGHAT, FQNNGV. The CDR3 spans 17 residues.

The chain combines TRBV2 with TRBJ1-6; D possibly corresponds to TRBD1 (6 bases). Germline V CDR1 and CDR2: SNHLY, FYNNEI. CDR3 size: 13 residues. Trimming left V 7 bases short and J 9 bases short, with 13 bases between. Written as DNA, the CDR3 is TGTGCCAGCATCAGGGGCGGTGGTTCACCCCTCCACTTT. The encoded protein is CASIRGGGSPLHF. The whole variable domain, remainder taken from reference TRBV2 and TRBJ1-6, is EPEVTQTPSHQVTQMGQEVILRCVPISNHLYFYWYRQILGQKVEFLVSFYNNEISEKSEIFDDQFSVERPDGSNFTLKIRSTKLEDSAMYFCASIRGGGSPLHFGNGTRLTVT.

J is TRBJ2-5 and V is TRBV28, with TRBD1 matching 11 bases. The CDR3 spans 13 residues. Germline loops: CDR1 MDHEN, CDR2 SYDVKM. Germline trimming cut 11 bases from V and 3 bases from J; bases unmatched to any gene: 5. The CDR3 DNA is TGTGCCGGAGGGACAGGGGGAAAAGAGACCCAGTACTTC. This encodes CAGGTGGKETQYF.

This clone was seen a few times. The chain couples TRBV18 to TRBJ1-5, with D tentatively TRBD1 (5 bases). Germline CDR1 is KGHSH and CDR2 is LQKENI. This CDR3 is 14 amino acids long. The germline V and J ends were trimmed by 8 bases and 2 bases, with 13 bases remaining between them. The CDR3: CASAGREGNQPQHF. In DNA form, the CDR3 reads TGTGCCAGCGCGGGACGAGAAGGCAATCAGCCCCAGCATTTT.

V and J are TRBV6-6 and TRBJ2-7; D gene ambiguous. The CDR3 runs to 12 residues. CDR1 and CDR2 (germline): MNHNY, SVGAGI (reference sequence). The V end was cut by 4 bases, the J end by 2 bases, with 6 bases between. Here the CDR3 DNA reads TGTGCCAGCAGTTTTGACACCTACGAGCAGTACTTC. This gives the protein CASSFDTYEQYF.

The CDR3 sequence is CASSRAGGSYNEQFF. The CDR3 DNA follows: TGTGCCAGCAGCCGAGCGGGAGGTTCCTACAATGAGCAGTTCTTC. The chain employs TRBV3-1 (or the pseudogene TRBV3-2) and TRBJ2-1, with TRBD2 matching 9 bases. The ends lost 4 bases at V and 1 base at J; junction bases unmatched: 2. CDR1 and CDR2 from the germline V gene are LGHDT and YNNKEL (reference sequence). The CDR3 has 15 amino acids.

This clone was counted a single time. The V and J genes are TRBV9 and TRBJ2-1; maybe TRBD1 (5 bases). Trimming cost V 0 bases and J 0 bases, with 13 bases left between them. This CDR3 spans 17 amino acids. Germline CDR1 SGDLS, CDR2 YYNGEE. CDR3 nucleotide sequence: TGTGCCAGCAGCGTAGAGGGGTTCCAGGGCTCCTACAATGAGCAGTTCTTC. It codes for CASSVEGFQGSYNEQFF.

This CDR3 reads CASSFRDRATGELFF. The CDR3 nucleotides read TGTGCCAGCAGTTTTCGGGACAGGGCCACCGGGGAGCTGTTTTTT. The chain joins TRBV6-6 to TRBJ2-2; TRBD1 agrees at 9 bases. Trimming cost V 4 bases and J 4 bases; bases outside gene matches: 4. Per the germline V gene, CDR1 is MNHNY and CDR2 is SVGAGI (reference sequence). The CDR3 runs 15 residues.

The rearrangement uses TRBV7-8 and TRBJ2-2, with 7 bases matching TRBD2. V was pared by 3 bases and J by 1 base, with 5 bases of the junction left unmatched. CDR1 and CDR2 (germline): SGHVS, FQNEAQ. The CDR3 consists of 16 residues. The CDR3 protein is CASSFKRELNTGELFF. CDR3 DNA: TGTGCCAGCAGCTTCAAGCGGGAACTGAACACCGGGGAGCTGTTTTTT.

This clone was seen a single time. The chain joins TRBV6-2 or TRBV6-3 to TRBJ1-5, with D uncertain. V was pared by 5 bases and J by 3 bases, with 8 bases between. The CDR3 covers 13 residues. In germline, CDR1 is MNHEY, CDR2 SVGEGT. CDR3 in DNA: TGTGCCAGCAGTAGAGACACCAATCAGCCCCAGCATTTT. It translates to CASSRDTNQPQHF.

The chain combines TRBV16 with TRBJ2-2; a weak D match, TRBD2 (7 bases). V lost 4 bases and J lost 1, with 13 bases in between. The germline V gene has CDR1 KGHSY and CDR2 FQNENV. The CDR3 consists of 16 residues. CDR3 sequence (DNA): TGTGCCAGCAGCCCATTGGGGGGGCAGAACACCGGGGAGCTGTTTTTT. This gives the protein CASSPLGGQNTGELFF.

The chain joins TRBV28 to TRBJ1-5; D gene unclear. The germline V gene has CDR1 MDHEN and CDR2 SYDVKM. V shed 5 bases and J shed 9 bases, with 14 bases lying between them. The CDR3 has 13 amino acids. The CDR3 DNA reads TGTGCCAGCAGTGCGCCCGGTTCAGGGCCCCAGCATTTT. This sequence encodes CASSAPGSGPQHF.

The J gene is TRBJ2-1, the V gene TRBV9; 7 positions match TRBD1. The germline CDR1 and CDR2 sequences are SGDLS and YYNGEE. The CDR3 totals 15 residues. V lost 3 bases and J lost 7; bases outside the gene matches: 10. The chain's CDR3 is CASSAGTAIWNEQFF. As DNA, the CDR3 is TGTGCCAGCAGCGCCGGGACAGCCATTTGGAATGAGCAGTTCTTC.

V is TRBV3-1 (or the pseudogene TRBV3-2) and J is TRBJ2-2; 9 positions match TRBD2. This CDR3 contains 16 residues. Germline-derived CDR1 and CDR2 are LGHDT and YNNKEL (reference sequence). Losses at the gene ends were 4 bases for V and 1 base for J; bases not matched to a gene: 4. The CDR3, as DNA: TGTGCCAGCAGCCCCTCACTAGCGGGGAACACCGGGGAGCTGTTTTTT. It encodes CASSPSLAGNTGELFF.

The rearrangement joins TRBV19 to TRBJ1-3, with 7 nucleotides matching TRBD1. The germline V gene encodes CDR1 LNHDA and CDR2 SQIVND (reference sequence). The CDR3 length is 16 residues. V was pared by 0 bases and J by 4 bases, with 6 bases of the junction left unmatched. Here the CDR3 reads CASSIDRQGSGNTIYF. The CDR3 region has the DNA TGTGCCAGTAGTATAGATCGACAGGGAAGCGGAAACACCATATATTTT.

The chain carries TRBV5-5 and TRBJ2-7; D is possibly TRBD2 (6 bases). The V end lost 4 bases, the J end lost 5 bases, and 22 bases lay between the germline ends. The germline CDR1 and CDR2 sequences are SGHKS and YYEKEE (reference sequence). This CDR3 contains 16 residues. The CDR3 coding sequence is TGTGCCAGCAGCGGCCGGACTAAGAGGGGATCGGACGAGCAGTACTTC. Translated, it gives CASSGRTKRGSDEQYF.

J is TRBJ2-1 and V is TRBV29-1; 11 positions agree with TRBD2. Germline CDR1 is SQVTM and CDR2 is ANQGSEA. Germline trimming cut 7 bases from V and 6 bases from J; bases unmatched to any gene: 5. This CDR3 contains 13 residues. The CDR3 region is CSGGGTSGNEQFF. The CDR3 nucleotides read TGCAGCGGTGGCGGGACTAGCGGCAATGAGCAGTTCTTC.

V and J are TRBV2 and TRBJ2-5; a possible D gene is TRBD2 (5 bases). CDR1 is SNHLY, CDR2 FYNNEI, per germline. The germline V and J ends were trimmed by 6 bases and 5 bases, with 10 bases remaining between them. The CDR3 consists of 12 residues. CDR3: CASSIRGETQYF. CDR3 bases: TGTGCCAGCAGCATAAGAGGGGAGACCCAGTACTTC.

The rearrangement joins TRBV28 to TRBJ1-5, with D maybe TRBD1 (5 bases). The V end was cut by 8 bases, the J end by 7 bases, with 24 bases between. The CDR3 runs 16 residues. Germline CDR1 MDHEN, CDR2 SYDVKM. The CDR3 DNA is TGTGCCAGCGGACCCCGGTTCAAGGGGCTCGGGCAGCCCCAGCATTTT. It codes for CASGPRFKGLGQPQHF.

The V and J genes are TRBV5-1 and TRBJ2-7; D is possibly TRBD1 (6 bases). Between the trimmed V and J ends, which lost 4 bases and 5 bases, there was a span of 19 bases. Germline loops: CDR1 SGHRS, CDR2 YFSETQ. CDR3 length equals 15 residues. The chain's CDR3 is CASSPLWTDKHEQYF. CDR3 nucleotide sequence: TGCGCCAGCAGCCCACTTTGGACAGACAAGCACGAGCAGTACTTC.

V and J are TRBV6-2 or TRBV6-3 and TRBJ1-1; no clear D gene. This CDR3 is 18 amino acids long. Germline V gene data show CDR1 as MNHEY and CDR2 as SVGEGT. With 0 bases removed from V and 2 bases from J, the gap between germline ends came to 19 bases. CDR3 sequence reads: CASSYSISRAELNTEAFF. The CDR3 coding sequence is TGTGCCAGCAGTTACTCGATATCGCGGGCCGAACTTAACACTGAAGCTTTCTTT.

This rearrangement joins TRBV7-3 to TRBJ2-3; 7 bases fit TRBD1. The CDR3 has 15 residues. The junction had 2 bases not matched to a gene; V was cut back by 2 bases and J by 0 bases. Germline V gives CDR1 SGHTA, CDR2 FQGTGA. The CDR3 loop reads CASSLSGQSTDTQYF. The CDR3 coding sequence is TGTGCCAGCAGCTTATCGGGACAGAGCACAGATACGCAGTATTTT.

This chain links TRBV18 with TRBJ2-3, with 7 bases that match TRBD1. Germline V gene sequence: CDR1 KGHSH, CDR2 LQKENI. With V trimmed by 5 bases and J by 9 bases, 8 bases remained unmatched. The CDR3 has 13 residues. Written as DNA, the CDR3 is TGTGCCAGCTCATTGAGGGACAGCGGAACGCAGTATTTT. Translated: CASSLRDSGTQYF.

This chain joins TRBV27 and TRBJ1-6; D perhaps matches TRBD1 (6 bases). The length of the CDR3 is 16 residues. V was pared by 0 bases and J by 7 bases, with 13 bases between. Looked up from germline, CDR1 is MNHEY and CDR2 is SMNVEV (reference sequence). The CDR3 region has the DNA TGTGCCAGCAGTTTATCGAGGTGGGGGCTGAATTCACCCCTCCACTTT. Amino acids: CASSLSRWGLNSPLHF.